These 27 T cell receptor beta chains originate from one sample sequenced in a study of blood T cell repertoires in COVID-19 (TCRdb year 2020). The library was produced with the immunoSEQ multiplex PCR assay. TCRdb carries this immuneACCESS record with in-frame sequences only. Its versions omit some clonotypes, under half of them owing to an unresolved V gene in the studies checked, with the rest unexplained. This sample has 150,000 to 200,000 clones in its table, and approximately 91% of those were observed once. The ten biggest clones cover about 7% of the sample. Sequenced sample: peripheral blood. Source of these receptors: a man in his forties or fifties with acute or convalescent COVID-19.

This rearrangement joins TRBV9 to TRBJ2-2; no clear D gene. V was pared by 0 bases and J by 1 base, with 4 bases between. CDR3 length: 14 amino acids. Looked up from germline, CDR1 is SGDLS and CDR2 is YYNGEE. CDR3: CASSVGQNTGELFF. The CDR3 DNA follows: TGTGCCAGCAGCGTAGGACAGAACACCGGGGAGCTGTTTTTT.

The V and J genes are TRBV5-1 and TRBJ2-7; 10 bases agree with TRBD1. The CDR3 is 14 amino acids. J gave up 3 bases and V 4 bases, and 4 bases lay outside the gene matches. The germline CDR1 and CDR2 sequences are SGHRS and YFSETQ. The CDR3 is CASSAGTGDYEQYF. CDR3 nucleotide sequence: TGCGCCAGCAGCGCCGGGACAGGGGACTACGAGCAGTACTTC.

This chain links TRBV7-9 with TRBJ1-1, with TRBD1 matching over 12 bases. This CDR3 spans 16 amino acids. Germline V gene lookup returns CDR1 SEHNR and CDR2 FQNEAQ (reference sequence). Germline trimming cut 5 bases from V and 3 bases from J; bases unmatched to any gene: 7. The CDR3 nucleotides are TGTGCCAGCAGCCCAGGGACAGGGGGCGTGGACACTGAAGCTTTCTTT. Its protein product is CASSPGTGGVDTEAFF.

J is TRBJ2-7 and V is TRBV6-2 or TRBV6-3; a possible D gene is TRBD2 (6 bases). The CDR3 length is 14 residues. V shed 5 bases and J shed 4 bases, with 15 bases lying between them. CDR1 MNHEY and CDR2 SVGEGT come from the germline V gene. CDR3 sequence reads: CASSPAGSPYEQYF. The DNA of the CDR3 is TGTGCCAGCAGTCCCGCCGGGAGCCCTTACGAGCAGTACTTC.

The chain couples TRBV18 to TRBJ2-5, with D hard to call. Per the germline V gene, CDR1 is KGHSH and CDR2 is LQKENI. V was pared by 3 bases and J by 2 bases, with 7 bases between. This CDR3 contains 13 residues. The CDR3 is CASSPASQETQYF. CDR3 sequence (DNA): TGTGCCAGCTCACCGGCCAGTCAAGAGACCCAGTACTTC.

This clone turned up a few times. V gene TRBV10-1 combines with J gene TRBJ1-5, with TRBD1 as a possible D gene (5 bases). CDR3 length equals 13 residues. Germline-derived CDR1 and CDR2 are WNHNN and SYGVQD (reference sequence). The V and J ends lost 5 bases and 5 bases respectively, with 10 bases between them. The CDR3 DNA follows: TGCGCCAGCAGTCAGGGCCGGGATCAGCCCCAGCATTTT. Protein: CASSQGRDQPQHF.

This rearrangement joins TRBV19 to TRBJ1-2; perhaps TRBD1 as D (6 bases). This CDR3 contains 13 residues. Germline assignment: CDR1 LNHDA and CDR2 SQIVND (reference sequence). V was shortened by 6 bases and J by 3 bases, with 11 bases between the two germline ends. The CDR3 DNA is TGTGCCAGTAGCCGGGACACCTACTATGGCTACACCTTC. Amino acids: CASSRDTYYGYTF.

The chain has TRBV5-1 and TRBJ1-2; 7 nucleotides match TRBD1. V was clipped by 4 bases and J by 8 bases; unmatched bases: 11. The CDR3 length is 14 residues. Germline CDR1 reads SGHRS; CDR2 reads YFSETQ. CDR3 loop: CASSPGTAEGGYTF. Written as DNA, the CDR3 is TGCGCCAGCAGCCCTGGGACAGCCGAAGGAGGCTACACCTTC. The full variable domain, rest sourced from reference TRBV5-1 and TRBJ1-2, is KAGVTQTPRYLIKTRGQQVTLSCSPISGHRSVSWYQQTPGQGLQFLFEYFSETQRNKGNFPGRFSGRQFSNSRSEMNVSTLELGDSALYLCASSPGTAEGGYTFGSGTRLTVV.

The rearrangement links TRBV27 to TRBJ2-5, with 9 bases that match TRBD2. The CDR3 consists of 18 residues. J lost 2 bases, V lost 7 bases, and 17 bases had no gene match. In germline, CDR1 is MNHEY, CDR2 SMNVEV (reference sequence). CDR3 nucleotide sequence: TGTGCCAGCACCCCCGGGGGGAGAGCGGGGGGCCCTCAAGAGACCCAGTACTTC. Translated, it gives CASTPGGRAGGPQETQYF.

This CDR3 is CASSEGFPPEAYGYTF. The DNA for the CDR3 is TGTGCCAGCTCAGAAGGGTTCCCCCCGGAGGCCTATGGCTACACCTTC. This chain connects TRBV18 to TRBJ1-2; no clear D gene. Per germline, CDR1 KGHSH and CDR2 LQKENI. The germline V and J ends were trimmed by 5 bases and 4 bases, with 20 bases remaining between them. The CDR3 covers 16 residues.

The rearrangement links TRBV5-1 to TRBJ2-1, with D maybe TRBD1 (5 bases). The germline CDR1 and CDR2 sequences are SGHRS and YFSETQ. The CDR3 length is 14 residues. Trimming removed 0 bases at V and 3 bases at J, with 7 bases between. In DNA, the CDR3 is TGCGCCAGCAGCTTGGTGCAGGGCTACAATGAGCAGTTCTTC. Protein product: CASSLVQGYNEQFF.

V gene TRBV6-5 combines with J gene TRBJ1-4; 7 bases line up with TRBD1. The CDR3 contains 13 residues. V dropped 5 bases and J dropped 5; count of bases not matched to a gene: 2. The germline gives CDR1 MNHEY, CDR2 SVGAGI. CDR3 loop: CASSRDSNEKLFF. DNA for the CDR3: TGTGCCAGCAGTCGGGACAGCAATGAAAAACTGTTTTTT.

The chain joins TRBV19 to TRBJ1-2; 8 positions agree with TRBD1. Germline CDR1 reads LNHDA; CDR2 reads SQIVND (reference sequence). V was clipped by 4 bases and J by 1 base; unmatched bases: 8. The CDR3 consists of 16 residues. DNA for the CDR3: TGTGCCAGTAGTACCGGACAGGGACCTCTTAACTATGGCTACACCTTC. Protein product: CASSTGQGPLNYGYTF.

V gene TRBV5-1 combines with J gene TRBJ2-7, with 7 bases fitting TRBD1. CDR3 length: 14 residues. After removal of 4 bases from V and 2 bases from J, the junction contained 6 bases not matched to a gene. Germline V lookup: CDR1 SGHRS, CDR2 YFSETQ. CDR3 coding DNA: TGCGCCAGCAGCGAGGGACAGCCAACCTACGAGCAGTACTTC. This sequence encodes CASSEGQPTYEQYF.

The genes are TRBV5-1 and TRBJ1-2; D call uncertain. V lost 4 bases, J lost 4 bases, and 20 bases lay in between. The CDR3 has 16 amino acids. CDR1 and CDR2 from the germline V gene are SGHRS and YFSETQ. CDR3 protein: CASSLGSHLGGYGYTF. For the CDR3, the DNA is TGCGCCAGCAGCCTGGGGAGCCATTTGGGAGGCTATGGCTACACCTTC.

This clone occurred once. This chain links TRBV4-3 with TRBJ1-3, with D possibly being TRBD1 (5 bases). Germline CDR1 reads LGHNA; CDR2 reads YSLEER. The CDR3 contains 15 residues. The V gene lost 1 base and the J gene lost 1 base, with 8 bases spanning the gap. CDR3: CASSQVDSSGNTIYF. CDR3 sequence (DNA): TGCGCCAGCAGCCAAGTCGACAGTTCTGGAAACACCATATATTTT.

The chain joins TRBV4-3 to TRBJ2-1; perhaps TRBD2 as D (5 bases). CDR3 size: 14 residues. The germline V gene has CDR1 LGHNA and CDR2 YSLEER. V lost 2 bases to trimming and J lost 5 bases, with 10 bases between them. CDR3 sequence (DNA): TGCGCCAGCAGCCAAACTGACGGGGACAATGAGCAGTTCTTC. This gives the protein CASSQTDGDNEQFF.

This chain uses TRBV30 with TRBJ1-1, with a tentative D call TRBD1 (6 bases). Trimming stripped 5 bases from V and 5 bases from J, with 6 bases between. The germline gives CDR1 GTSNPN, CDR2 SVGIG (reference sequence). The CDR3 loop spans 10 amino acids. CDR3: CAWQGTEAFF. The CDR3 region has the DNA TGTGCCTGGCAGGGGACTGAAGCTTTCTTT. The variable domain in full, completed from reference TRBV30 and TRBJ1-1, reads SQTIHQWPATLVQPVGSPLSLECTVEGTSNPNLYWYRQAAGRGLQLLFYSVGIGQISSEVPQNLSASRPQDRQFILSSKKLLLSDSGFYLCAWQGTEAFFGQGTRLTVV.

The chain is built from TRBV6-1 and TRBJ1-5; maybe TRBD1 (5 bases). Germline loops: CDR1 MNHNS, CDR2 SASEGT. The V end lost 1 base, the J end lost 8 bases, and 12 bases lay between the germline ends. The CDR3 totals 14 residues. The CDR3 DNA is TGTGCCAGCAGTGAAGGGAGGGGACGCGAGCCCCAGCATTTT. Translating gives CASSEGRGREPQHF.

This clone came up once. The chain employs TRBV5-1 and TRBJ1-2; weak D call: TRBD1 (5 bases). Germline V gene data show CDR1 as SGHRS and CDR2 as YFSETQ. CDR3 length equals 14 residues. V was pared by 4 bases and J by 3 bases, with 13 bases between. As DNA, the CDR3 is TGCGCCAGCAGCCGGGACGGGGGGGACTATGGCTACACCTTC. The encoded protein is CASSRDGGDYGYTF. Supplemented by reference TRBV5-1 and TRBJ1-2, the full variable domain reads KAGVTQTPRYLIKTRGQQVTLSCSPISGHRSVSWYQQTPGQGLQFLFEYFSETQRNKGNFPGRFSGRQFSNSRSEMNVSTLELGDSALYLCASSRDGGDYGYTFGSGTRLTVV.

The chain carries TRBV7-9 and TRBJ1-6, with 10 nucleotides matching TRBD1. CDR1 and CDR2 from the germline V gene are SEHNR and FQNEAQ (reference sequence). J lost 7 bases, V lost 4 bases, and 16 bases had no gene match. The CDR3 has 19 amino acids. CDR3 sequence (DNA): TGTGCCAGCAGCTCTGACAGGGGGCGCGAGGGGGAGGGGAATTCACCCCTCCACTTT. Protein sequence: CASSSDRGREGEGNSPLHF.

The chain has TRBV15 and TRBJ2-7, with TRBD1 identical over 7 bases. V dropped 0 bases and J dropped 3; count of bases not matched to a gene: 5. CDR3 length: 15 residues. CDR1 LNHNV and CDR2 YYDKDF come from the germline V gene (reference sequence). The CDR3 DNA reads as TGTGCCACCAGCAGAGATCCGACAGGGAGCTACGAGCAGTACTTC. As protein: CATSRDPTGSYEQYF.

This chain uses TRBV28 with TRBJ1-6, with D possibly being TRBD1 (5 bases). The CDR3 length is 18 residues. Per germline, CDR1 MDHEN and CDR2 SYDVKM. V shed 4 bases and J shed 0 bases, with 16 bases lying between them. CDR3 amino acids: CASSSPGTPSSYNSPLHF. The CDR3 region has the DNA TGTGCCAGCAGTTCCCCCGGGACTCCGAGCTCCTATAATTCACCCCTCCACTTT. Based on the CDR3 plus reference TRBV28 and TRBJ1-6, the full variable domain is DVKVTQSSRYLVKRTGEKVFLECVQDMDHENMFWYRQDPGLGLRLIYFSYDVKMKEKGDIPEGYSVSREKKERFSLILESASTNQTSMYLCASSSPGTPSSYNSPLHFGNGTRLTVT.

This chain uses TRBV4-3 with TRBJ2-3, with 7 bases fitting TRBD2. This CDR3 contains 15 residues. Per germline, CDR1 LGHNA and CDR2 YSLEER. Unmatched junction bases numbered 6, after V lost 4 bases and J lost 2 bases. In DNA form, the CDR3 reads TGCGCCAGCAGCCTCGGGGGGACTAACACAGATACGCAGTATTTT. Protein product: CASSLGGTNTDTQYF.

The V and J genes are TRBV5-6 and TRBJ2-5, with TRBD2 matching over 9 bases. This CDR3 comprises 18 residues. CDR1 is SGHDT and CDR2 is YYEEEE in the germline V gene. The trim removed 0 bases at V and 1 base at J, leaving 10 bases unmatched. CDR3 region: CASSLAGWLAGTQETQYF. CDR3 nucleotides: TGTGCCAGCAGCTTGGCCGGTTGGCTAGCGGGGACCCAAGAGACCCAGTACTTC.

The V and J genes are TRBV11-2 and TRBJ2-7; D may be TRBD2 (5 bases). Germline-derived CDR1 and CDR2 are SGHAT and FQNNGV. V was trimmed by 5 bases and J by 0 bases, leaving 14 bases between them. This CDR3 has 15 amino acids. The CDR3 here is CASSLQTGSSYEQYF. CDR3 sequence (DNA): TGTGCCAGCAGCCTTCAGACGGGAAGCTCCTACGAGCAGTACTTC.

V usage is TRBV24-1 and J usage is TRBJ2-3; a possible D gene is TRBD1 (5 bases). V lost 3 bases and J lost 2, with 20 bases in between. Per the germline V gene, CDR1 is KGHDR and CDR2 is SFDVKD. CDR3 size: 18 residues. CDR3 sequence (DNA): TGTGCCACCAGTGATACGTGGGGCCCCGGGCTCCCCACAGATACGCAGTATTTT. Translated, it gives CATSDTWGPGLPTDTQYF.